This T cell receptor beta chain was observed in a study of response to subunit inactivated influenza vaccine. Whole-study results and caveats: Only a handful of new T cells, the authors suggested, are recruited with each seasonal influenza vaccination.

The CDR3 is 16 residues long. The J segment lost 4 bases and the V segment lost 4 bases, leaving 8 bases of the junction unmatched. Germline CDR1 SGHRS, CDR2 YFSETQ. Ten or more counts support this clonotype. Its specificity is unknown. TCRdb ran MiXCR on the RT-PCR reads and lists one entry per CDR3 protein. The table shows a few hundred thousand distinct CDR3 sequences, with under 8.5% occurring only once. The sequencing used PBMCs from blood, collected less than 30 months after vaccination. The rearrangement links TRBV5-1 to TRBJ2-1; 10 positions match TRBD1. This receptor was identified in a man between 50 and 75 years old who received an inactivated influenza vaccine. As DNA, the CDR3 is TGCGCCAGCAGCCCGGAAGGGACAGGGGTTTACAATGAGCAGTTCTTC. It yields the protein CASSPEGTGVYNEQFF.